This TCR beta chain was documented in a study of T cell repertoires in aging, cancer and after chemotherapy. The wider study: Donors were grouped into six age bands spanning 30 or younger through 70 or older. Overall study results and limits: In hematological cancer patients, infiltrated lymphoid organs may have impaired thymic emigration or peripheral T cell expansion.

Peripheral blood genomic DNA, not sorted cells or RNA, was the template. V dropped 3 bases and J dropped 4; count of bases not matched to a gene: 5. The CDR3 contains 13 residues. Per germline, CDR1 DFQATT and CDR2 SNEGSKA (reference sequence). A remark on this clonotype: Its antigen is not identified.

A mixed TRB-A/B primer pool amplified rearranged TRB by multiplex touch-down PCR. TCRdb passed the multiplex PCR reads through MiXCR, listing each CDR3 protein once. The data contain about 1,500 distinct CDR3 sequences, more than 40% of them seen just once; the ten biggest clones take up over 25%. This receptor was obtained from a human donor with a blood cancer. This chain links TRBV20-1 with TRBJ1-1; 7 nucleotides agree with TRBD1. Input material: blood. The CDR3 bases are TGCAGTGCTAGCCGGGACAGTATCACTGAAGCTTTCTTT. It yields the protein CSASRDSITEAFF.